The text below deals with one TCR beta chain. This sample was included in a study of blood T cell repertoires in COVID-19. Study-wide context: Donors in the United States, Italy and Spain gave samples during acute or convalescent COVID-19. T cells, B-cell-depleted T cells, or PBMCs provided the cDNA or gDNA that served as material.

Measured with immunoSEQ multiplex PCR; TCRdb has only the in-frame clones, and not every one. The sample has tens of thousands of clones; around 86% are singletons. The CDR3 sequence is 13 residues long. V was cut by 10 bases and J by 2 bases, with 12 bases left in between. Germline CDR1 and CDR2: SGHDT and YYEEEE. The origin of this receptor is a man aged 35 to 55 with COVID-19, enrolled during active disease. V usage is TRBV5-6 and J usage is TRBJ1-4; possible D gene TRBD1, 5 bases. Material for sequencing was peripheral blood. In DNA, the CDR3 is TGTGCCGATCGCGGGGGGACTAATGAAAAACTGTTTTTT. Protein sequence: CADRGGTNEKLFF.